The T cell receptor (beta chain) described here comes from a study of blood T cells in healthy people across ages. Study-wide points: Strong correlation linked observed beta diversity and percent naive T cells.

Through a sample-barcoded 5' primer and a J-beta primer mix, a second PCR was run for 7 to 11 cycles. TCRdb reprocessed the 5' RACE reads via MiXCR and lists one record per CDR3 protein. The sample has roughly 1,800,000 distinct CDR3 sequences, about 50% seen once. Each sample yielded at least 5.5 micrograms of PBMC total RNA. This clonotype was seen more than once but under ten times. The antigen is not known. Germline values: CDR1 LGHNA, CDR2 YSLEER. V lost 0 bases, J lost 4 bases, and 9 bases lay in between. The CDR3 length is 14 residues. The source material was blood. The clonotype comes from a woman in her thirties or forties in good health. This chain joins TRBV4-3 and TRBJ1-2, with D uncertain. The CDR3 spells CASSQDRATYGYTF. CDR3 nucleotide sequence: TGCGCCAGCAGCCAAGATAGGGCGACCTATGGCTACACCTTC.